This T cell receptor beta chain originates from a study of T cells in Graves' hyperthyroidism and ophthalmopathy. Study summary: Peripheral blood was secured at the point of initial diagnosis, before any treatment.

Findings and limits, study-wide: From stable hyperthyroidism, ophthalmopathy was set apart by a 13 V-J model.

Amplification targeted TCR beta CDR3 regions from RNA transcripts. First-round RT-PCR of the TCR CDR3 relied on the HTBI primer set. TCRdb re-called the multiplex PCR reads with MiXCR, one entry per CDR3 protein. In the table there are 750,000 to 900,000 distinct CDR3 sequences, roughly 40% of which are singletons. There are 13 residues in the CDR3. V was shortened by 6 bases and J by 0 bases, with 8 bases between the two germline ends. Germline lookup yields CDR1 DFQATT and CDR2 SNEGSKA (reference sequence). A word on this clonotype: Its target is unknown.

The TCR originated in a man between 18 and 29 years old with Graves' hyperthyroidism. The chain recombines TRBV20-1 with TRBJ1-4; D uncertain. The sequenced sample was blood. CDR3 DNA: TGCAGTGCACAGCGGACAACTAATGAAAAACTGTTTTTT. Translating it yields CSAQRTTNEKLFF.